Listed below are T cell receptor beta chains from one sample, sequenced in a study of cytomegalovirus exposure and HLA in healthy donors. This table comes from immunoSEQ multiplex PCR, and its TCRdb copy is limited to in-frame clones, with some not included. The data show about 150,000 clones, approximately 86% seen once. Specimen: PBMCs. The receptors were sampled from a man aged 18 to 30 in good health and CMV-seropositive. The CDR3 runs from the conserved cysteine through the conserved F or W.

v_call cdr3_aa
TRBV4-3 CASSQGQLNYGYTF
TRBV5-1 CASSLAEQGYEQYF
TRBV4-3 CASSQGQGGNTEAFF
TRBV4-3 CASSRTSTGGSYNSPLHF
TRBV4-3 CASTGTLTTNEKLFF
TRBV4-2 CASSDGLESYNEQFF
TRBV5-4 CASSSETIDEQYF
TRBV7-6 CASSPTGRNTEAFF
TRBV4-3 CASSHRRQGNTEAFF
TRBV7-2 CASSLRGQGPYSNQPQHF
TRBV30 CAWSVQGSNQPQHF
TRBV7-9 CATRLSGGSTDTQYF
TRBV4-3 CASSEGGGGDTQYF
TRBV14 CASSQDSGGSGEQFF
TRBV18 CASSSGQGGRNTIYF
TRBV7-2 CASSPRQENTIYF
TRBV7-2 CASSNRQGWWFF
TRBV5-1 CASSLAGQGWAGELFF
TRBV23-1 CASSQWTSGGFYEQYF
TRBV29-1 CSVVPLNYGYTF
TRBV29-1 CSVPDRESMNTEAFF
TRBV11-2 CASSLPRYGYTF
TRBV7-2 CASSLQAPLAGGGYYEQYF
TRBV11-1 CASIAGDSYEQYF
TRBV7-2 CASSPGGSANEQFF
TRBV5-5 CASSLEDRDYNEQFF